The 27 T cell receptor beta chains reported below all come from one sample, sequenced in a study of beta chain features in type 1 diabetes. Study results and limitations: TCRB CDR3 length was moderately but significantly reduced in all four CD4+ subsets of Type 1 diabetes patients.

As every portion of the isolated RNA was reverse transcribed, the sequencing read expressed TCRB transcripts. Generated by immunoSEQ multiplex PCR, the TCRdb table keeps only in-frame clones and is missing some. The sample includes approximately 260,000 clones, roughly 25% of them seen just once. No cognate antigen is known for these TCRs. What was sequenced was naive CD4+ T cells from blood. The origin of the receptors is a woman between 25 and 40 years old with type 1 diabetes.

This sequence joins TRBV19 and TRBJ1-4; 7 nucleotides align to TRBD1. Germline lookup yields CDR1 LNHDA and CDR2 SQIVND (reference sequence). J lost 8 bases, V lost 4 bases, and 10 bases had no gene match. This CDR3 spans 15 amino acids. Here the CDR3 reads CASSNQGDGKEKLFF. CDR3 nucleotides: TGTGCCAGTAGTAACCAGGGGGACGGCAAAGAAAAACTGTTTTTT.

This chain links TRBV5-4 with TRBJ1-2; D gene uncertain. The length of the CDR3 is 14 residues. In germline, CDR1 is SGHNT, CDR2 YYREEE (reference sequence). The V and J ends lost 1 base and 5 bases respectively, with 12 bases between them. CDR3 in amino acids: CASSLSGGSYGYTF. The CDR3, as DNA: TGTGCCAGCAGCTTGAGTGGAGGGTCTTATGGCTACACCTTC. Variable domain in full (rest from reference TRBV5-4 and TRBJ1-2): ETGVTQSPTHLIKTRGQQVTLRCSSQSGHNTVSWYQQALGQGPQFIFQYYREEENGRGNFPPRFSGLQFPNYSSELNVNALELDDSALYLCASSLSGGSYGYTFGSGTRLTVV.

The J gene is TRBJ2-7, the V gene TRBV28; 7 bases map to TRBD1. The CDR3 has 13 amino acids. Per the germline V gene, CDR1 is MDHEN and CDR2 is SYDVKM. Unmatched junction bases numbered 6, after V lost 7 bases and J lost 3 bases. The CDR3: CASTPGQIYEQYF. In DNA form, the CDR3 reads TGTGCCAGCACCCCGGGACAGATCTACGAGCAGTACTTC.

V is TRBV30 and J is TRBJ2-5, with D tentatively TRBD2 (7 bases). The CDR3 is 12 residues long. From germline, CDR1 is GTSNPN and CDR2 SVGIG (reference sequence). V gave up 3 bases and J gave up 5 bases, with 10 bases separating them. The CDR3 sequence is CAWSGGPETQYF. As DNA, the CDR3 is TGTGCCTGGAGCGGGGGGCCGGAGACCCAGTACTTC.

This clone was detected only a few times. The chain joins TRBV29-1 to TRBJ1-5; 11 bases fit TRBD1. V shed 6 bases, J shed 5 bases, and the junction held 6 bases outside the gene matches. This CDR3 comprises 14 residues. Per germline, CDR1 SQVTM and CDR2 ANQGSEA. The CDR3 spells CSVAGTGGDQPQHF. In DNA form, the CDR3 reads TGCAGCGTCGCCGGGACAGGGGGTGATCAGCCCCAGCATTTT.

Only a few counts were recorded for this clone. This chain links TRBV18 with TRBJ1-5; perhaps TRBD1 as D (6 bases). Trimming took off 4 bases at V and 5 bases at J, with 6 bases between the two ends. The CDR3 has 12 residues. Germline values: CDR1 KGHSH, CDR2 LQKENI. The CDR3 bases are TGTGCCAGCTCACGACAGGATCAGCCCCAGCATTTT. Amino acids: CASSRQDQPQHF.

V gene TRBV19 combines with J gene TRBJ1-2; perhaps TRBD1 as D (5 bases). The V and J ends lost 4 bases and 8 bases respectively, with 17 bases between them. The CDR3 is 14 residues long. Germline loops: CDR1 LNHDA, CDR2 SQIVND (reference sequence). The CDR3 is CASSTDGQGGGYTF. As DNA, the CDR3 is TGTGCCAGTAGTACCGACGGTCAGGGAGGAGGCTACACCTTC. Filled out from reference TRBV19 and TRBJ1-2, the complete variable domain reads DGGITQSPKYLFRKEGQNVTLSCEQNLNHDAMYWYRQDPGQGLRLIYYSQIVNDFQKGDIAEGYSVSREKKESFPLTVTSAQKNPTAFYLCASSTDGQGGGYTFGSGTRLTVV.

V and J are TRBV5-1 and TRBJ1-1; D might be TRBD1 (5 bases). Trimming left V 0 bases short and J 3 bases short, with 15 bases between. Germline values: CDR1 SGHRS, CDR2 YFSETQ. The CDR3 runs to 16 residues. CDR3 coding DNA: TGCGCCAGCAGCTTGGGTGGGGCCCGAGCCGACACTGAAGCTTTCTTT. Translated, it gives CASSLGGARADTEAFF.

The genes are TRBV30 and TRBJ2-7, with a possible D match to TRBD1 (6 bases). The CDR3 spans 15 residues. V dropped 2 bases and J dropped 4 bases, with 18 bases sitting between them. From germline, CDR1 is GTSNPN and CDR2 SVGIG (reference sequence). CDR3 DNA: TGTGCCTGGAGTCAACTACCGGGACAAATGTACGAGCAGTACTTC. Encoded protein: CAWSQLPGQMYEQYF.

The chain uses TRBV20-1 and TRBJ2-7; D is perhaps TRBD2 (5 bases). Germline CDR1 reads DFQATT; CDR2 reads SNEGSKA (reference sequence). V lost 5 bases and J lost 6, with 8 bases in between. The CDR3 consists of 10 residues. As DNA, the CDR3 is TGCAGTGCTGGGCGGGTCGAGCAGTACTTC. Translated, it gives CSAGRVEQYF.

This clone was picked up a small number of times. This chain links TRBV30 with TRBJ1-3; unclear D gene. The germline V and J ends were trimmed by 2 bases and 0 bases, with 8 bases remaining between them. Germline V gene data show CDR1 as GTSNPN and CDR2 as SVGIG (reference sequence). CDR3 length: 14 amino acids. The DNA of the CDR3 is TGTGCCTGGAGTTTTTTACTCTCTGGAAACACCATATATTTT. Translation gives CAWSFLLSGNTIYF.

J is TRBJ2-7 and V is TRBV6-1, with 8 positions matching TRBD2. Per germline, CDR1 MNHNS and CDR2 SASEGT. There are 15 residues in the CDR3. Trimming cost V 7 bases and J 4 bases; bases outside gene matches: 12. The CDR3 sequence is CASIEFGAGVYEQYF. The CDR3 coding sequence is TGTGCCAGCATCGAATTTGGAGCGGGAGTGTACGAGCAGTACTTC.

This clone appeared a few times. The CDR3 DNA is TGTGCCTGGAGTCGCGGGGGGGCTTCCTACGAGCAGTACTTC. It specifies CAWSRGGASYEQYF. V usage is TRBV30 and J usage is TRBJ2-7; 9 nucleotides line up with TRBD2. The germline gives CDR1 GTSNPN, CDR2 SVGIG (reference sequence). V lost 2 bases to trimming and J lost 1 base; unmatched junction nucleotides: 3. The CDR3 contains 14 residues.

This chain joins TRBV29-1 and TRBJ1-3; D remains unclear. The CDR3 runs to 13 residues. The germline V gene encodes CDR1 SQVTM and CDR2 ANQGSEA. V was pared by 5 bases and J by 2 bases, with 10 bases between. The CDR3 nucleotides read TGCAGCGTTAGCGGCACGCCTGGAAACACCATATATTTT. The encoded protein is CSVSGTPGNTIYF.

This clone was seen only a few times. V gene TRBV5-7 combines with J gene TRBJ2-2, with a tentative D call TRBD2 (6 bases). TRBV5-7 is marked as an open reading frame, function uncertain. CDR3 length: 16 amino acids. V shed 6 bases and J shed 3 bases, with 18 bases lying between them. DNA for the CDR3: TGTGCCAGCACCCCACGGCGGGGTTGCGACACCGGGGAGCTGTTTTTT. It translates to CASTPRRGCDTGELFF.

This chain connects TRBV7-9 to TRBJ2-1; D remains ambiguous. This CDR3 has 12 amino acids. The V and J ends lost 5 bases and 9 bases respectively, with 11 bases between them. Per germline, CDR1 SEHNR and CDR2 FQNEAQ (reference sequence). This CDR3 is CASSPSRSEQFF. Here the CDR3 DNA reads TGTGCCAGCAGCCCCTCTAGAAGTGAGCAGTTCTTC.

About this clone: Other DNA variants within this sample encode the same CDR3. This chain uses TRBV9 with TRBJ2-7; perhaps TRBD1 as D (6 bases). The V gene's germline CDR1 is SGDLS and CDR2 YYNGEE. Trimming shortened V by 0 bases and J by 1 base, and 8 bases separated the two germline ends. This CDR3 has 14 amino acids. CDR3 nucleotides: TGTGCCAGCAGCGTAGGGGGGCTGTCCTACGAGCAGTACTTC. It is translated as CASSVGGLSYEQYF.

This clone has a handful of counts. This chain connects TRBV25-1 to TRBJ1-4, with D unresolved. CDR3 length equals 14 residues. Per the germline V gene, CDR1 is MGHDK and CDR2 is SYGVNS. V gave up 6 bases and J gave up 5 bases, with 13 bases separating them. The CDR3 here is CASSLPSGNEKLFF. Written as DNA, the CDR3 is TGTGCCAGCAGCCTCCCCTCGGGAAATGAAAAACTGTTTTTT.

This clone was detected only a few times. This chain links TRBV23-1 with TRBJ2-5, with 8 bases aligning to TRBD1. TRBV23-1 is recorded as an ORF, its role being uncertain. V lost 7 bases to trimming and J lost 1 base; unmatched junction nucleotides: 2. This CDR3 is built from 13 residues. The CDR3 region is CASTGQGQETQYF. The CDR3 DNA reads TGCGCCAGCACCGGACAGGGCCAAGAGACCCAGTACTTC.

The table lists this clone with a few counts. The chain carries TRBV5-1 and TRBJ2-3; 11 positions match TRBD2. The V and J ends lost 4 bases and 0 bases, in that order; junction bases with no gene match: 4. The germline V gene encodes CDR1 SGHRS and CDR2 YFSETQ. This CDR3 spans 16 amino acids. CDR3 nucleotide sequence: TGCGCCAGCAGCACCCGGACTAGCGGGAGCACAGATACGCAGTATTTT. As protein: CASSTRTSGSTDTQYF.

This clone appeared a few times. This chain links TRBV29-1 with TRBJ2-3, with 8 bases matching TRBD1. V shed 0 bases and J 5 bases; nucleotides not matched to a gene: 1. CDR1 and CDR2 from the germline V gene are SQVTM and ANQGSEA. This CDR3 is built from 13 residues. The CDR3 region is CSVEDRGQDTQYF. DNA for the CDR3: TGCAGCGTTGAAGACAGGGGGCAAGATACGCAGTATTTT.

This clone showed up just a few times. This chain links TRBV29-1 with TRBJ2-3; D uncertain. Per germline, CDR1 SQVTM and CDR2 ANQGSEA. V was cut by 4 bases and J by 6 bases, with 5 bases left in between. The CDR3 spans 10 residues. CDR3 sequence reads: CSVGSDTQYF. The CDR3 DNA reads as TGCAGCGTTGGTAGCGATACGCAGTATTTT.

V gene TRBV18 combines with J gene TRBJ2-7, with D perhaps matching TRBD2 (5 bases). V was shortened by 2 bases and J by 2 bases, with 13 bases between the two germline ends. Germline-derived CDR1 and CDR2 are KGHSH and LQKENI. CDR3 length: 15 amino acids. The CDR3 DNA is TGTGCCAGCTCACCAATATTGACCGGGACCTACGAGCAGTACTTC. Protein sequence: CASSPILTGTYEQYF.

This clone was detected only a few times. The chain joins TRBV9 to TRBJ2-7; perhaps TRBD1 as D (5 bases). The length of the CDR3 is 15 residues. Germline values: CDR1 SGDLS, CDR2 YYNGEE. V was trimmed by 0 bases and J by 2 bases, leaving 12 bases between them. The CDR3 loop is CASSVEPGPTYEQYF. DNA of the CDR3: TGTGCCAGCAGCGTAGAGCCAGGGCCCACCTACGAGCAGTACTTC.

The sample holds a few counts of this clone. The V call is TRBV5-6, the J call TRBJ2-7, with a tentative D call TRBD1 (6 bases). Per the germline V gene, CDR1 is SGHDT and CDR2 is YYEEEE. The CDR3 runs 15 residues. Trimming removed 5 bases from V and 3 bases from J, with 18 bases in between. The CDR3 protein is CASRLRGRGLYEQYF. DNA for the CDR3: TGTGCCAGCAGGTTGAGGGGGAGAGGCCTCTACGAGCAGTACTTC.

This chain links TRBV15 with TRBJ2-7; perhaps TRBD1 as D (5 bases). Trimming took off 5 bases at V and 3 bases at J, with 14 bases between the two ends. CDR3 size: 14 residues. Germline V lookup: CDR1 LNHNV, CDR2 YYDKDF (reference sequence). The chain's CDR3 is CATSLGQGGYEQYF. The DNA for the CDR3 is TGTGCCACCAGCCTTGGGCAGGGTGGCTACGAGCAGTACTTC.

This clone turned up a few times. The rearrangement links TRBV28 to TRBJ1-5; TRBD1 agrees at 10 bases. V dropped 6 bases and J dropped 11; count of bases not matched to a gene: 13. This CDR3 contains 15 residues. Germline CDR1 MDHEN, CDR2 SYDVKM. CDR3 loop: CASRPTGQGIIAQHF. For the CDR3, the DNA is TGTGCCAGCAGACCGACGGGACAGGGGATAATAGCCCAGCATTTT.